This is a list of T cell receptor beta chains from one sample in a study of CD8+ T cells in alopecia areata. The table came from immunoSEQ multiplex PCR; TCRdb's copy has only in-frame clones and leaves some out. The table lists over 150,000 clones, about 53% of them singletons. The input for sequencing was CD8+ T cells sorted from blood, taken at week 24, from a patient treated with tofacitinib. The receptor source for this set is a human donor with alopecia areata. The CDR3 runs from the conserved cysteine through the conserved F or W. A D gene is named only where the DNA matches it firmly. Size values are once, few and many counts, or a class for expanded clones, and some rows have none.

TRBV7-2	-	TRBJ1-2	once	TGTGCCAGCAGCTTATCGCAGGATGGCTACACCTTC	CASSLSQDGYTF
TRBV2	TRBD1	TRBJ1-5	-	TGTGCCAGCAGCGACAGGGAAAATCAGCCCCAGCATTTT	CASSDRENQPQHF
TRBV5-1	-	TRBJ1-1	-	TGCGCCAGCAGCTTGGTGCAGGGCAGATTCACTGAAGCTTTCTTT	CASSLVQGRFTEAFF
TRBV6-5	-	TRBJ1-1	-	TGTGCCAGCAGTTACAAACTTAACACTGAAGCTTTCTTT	CASSYKLNTEAFF
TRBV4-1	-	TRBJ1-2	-	TGCGCCAGCAGCCACCTCCGGGAAGGGGGCTACACCTTC	CASSHLREGGYTF
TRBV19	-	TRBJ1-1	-	TGTGCCAGTAGTATCCCCGACTGGAACACTGAAGCTTTCTTT	CASSIPDWNTEAFF
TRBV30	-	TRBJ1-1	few	TGTGCCGGCCGGACGCTGAACACTGAAGCTTTCTTT	CAGRTLNTEAFF
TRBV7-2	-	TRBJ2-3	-	TGTGCCAGCAGCTTTTTAATCCGACTAGATACGCAGTATTTT	CASSFLIRLDTQYF
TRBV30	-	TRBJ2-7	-	TGTGCCTGGAATCAAGGACAGTCCTACGAGCAGTACTTC	CAWNQGQSYEQYF
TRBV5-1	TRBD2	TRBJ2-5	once	TGCGCCAGCAGCTCAAGCGGGGGCCTAGAGACCCAGTACTTC	CASSSSGGLETQYF
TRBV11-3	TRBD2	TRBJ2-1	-	TGTGCCAGCAGCTATCCGCCGTCGCGCGCGGGGGGCTACAATGAGCAGTTCTTC	CASSYPPSRAGGYNEQFF
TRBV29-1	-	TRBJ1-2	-	TGCAGCGCCACTGATCACCAGGGGAATGGCTACACCTTC	CSATDHQGNGYTF
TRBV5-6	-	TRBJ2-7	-	TGTGCCAGCAGCTTTGACATGAAGCGCTCCTACGAGCAGTACTTC	CASSFDMKRSYEQYF
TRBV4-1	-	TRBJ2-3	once	TGCGCCAGCAGCCAAACAGAGTCAGGCACAGATACGCAGTATTTT	CASSQTESGTDTQYF
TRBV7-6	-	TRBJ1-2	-	TGTGCCAGCAGCTTAGGGGACGGGAATAACTATGGCTACACCTTC	CASSLGDGNNYGYTF
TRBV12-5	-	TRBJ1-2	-	TGTGCTAGTGGTTACCCTCGGGTACCCCTCTATGGCTACACCTTC	CASGYPRVPLYGYTF
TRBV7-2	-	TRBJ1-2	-	TGTGCCAGCAGCTTCGCCCAGAGCCACTATGGCTACACCTTC	CASSFAQSHYGYTF
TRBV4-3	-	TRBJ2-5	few	TGCGCCAGCAGCCTGTTCGACTCGGACGTCGAGACCCAGTACTTC	CASSLFDSDVETQYF
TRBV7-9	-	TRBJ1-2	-	TGTGCCAGCAGCAGCATTGGAAGCCATGGCTACACCTTC	CASSSIGSHGYTF
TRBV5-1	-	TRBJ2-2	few	TGCGCCAGCAGAACAGCGAGGGGGAGGACCGGGGAGCTGTTTTTT	CASRTARGRTGELFF
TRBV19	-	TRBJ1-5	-	TGTGCCAGTAGTATACGGGACCATGTGCAGCCCCAGCATTTT	CASSIRDHVQPQHF
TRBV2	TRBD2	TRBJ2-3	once	TGTGCCAGCAGACCCGGGACTATGGGCACAGATACGCAGTATTTT	CASRPGTMGTDTQYF
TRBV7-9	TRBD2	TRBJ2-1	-	TGTGCCAGCACGTCTAGCGGGGTATACAATGAGCAGTTCTTC	CASTSSGVYNEQFF
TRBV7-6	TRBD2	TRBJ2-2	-	TGTGCCAGCAGCCCGGGACTAGCGGGGGGGCCGGCCGGGGAGCTGTTTTTT	CASSPGLAGGPAGELFF
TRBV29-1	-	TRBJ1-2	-	TGCAGCGTTGATGATGGCTACACCTTC	CSVDDGYTF
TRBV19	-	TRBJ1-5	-	TGTGCCAGTAGTGAGGAAGGGAATCAGCCCCAGCATTTT	CASSEEGNQPQHF
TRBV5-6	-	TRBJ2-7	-	TGTGCCAGCAGCTTCGCAGGCGGGGACTACGAGCAGTACTTC	CASSFAGGDYEQYF
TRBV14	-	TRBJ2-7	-	TGTGCCAGCAGCCAGGAAGGACGGGAAACCTACGAGCAGTACTTC	CASSQEGRETYEQYF
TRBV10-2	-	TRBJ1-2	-	TGCGCCAGCAGCCCGGCGGCGATGACATACTATGGCTACACCTTC	CASSPAAMTYYGYTF
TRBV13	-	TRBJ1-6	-	TGTGCCAGCAGCTTAGTAGACGAGGGCGAGAATTCACCCCTCCACTTT	CASSLVDEGENSPLHF
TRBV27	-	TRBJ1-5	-	TGTGCCAGCAGATCCGGGGGGCAGCCCCAGCATTTT	CASRSGGQPQHF
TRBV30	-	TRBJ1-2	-	TGTGCCTGGAGTGACGGGGGGCGTAATGGCTACACCTTC	CAWSDGGRNGYTF
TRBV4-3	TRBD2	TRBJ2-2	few	TGCGCCAGCAGCCAAGCGGCGGGGGGGCGGAACGGGGAGCTGTTTTTT	CASSQAAGGRNGELFF
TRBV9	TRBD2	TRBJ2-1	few	TGTGCCAGCAGCGTAGCTCTAGCGGGGGGAGGGAATGAGCAGTTCTTC	CASSVALAGGGNEQFF
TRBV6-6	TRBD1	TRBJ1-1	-	TGTGCCAGCAGACCCGGACAGGGGATTGACACTGAAGCTTTCTTT	CASRPGQGIDTEAFF
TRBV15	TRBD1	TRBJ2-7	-	TGTGCCACCAGGGCCGGGACAGCCCTCGAGCAGTACTTC	CATRAGTALEQYF
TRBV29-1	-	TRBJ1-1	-	TGCAGCGTTGAAGATGGGGCTGAAGCTTTCTTT	CSVEDGAEAFF
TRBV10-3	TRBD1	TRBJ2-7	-	TGTGCCATCAGTTCTACGGCCGGGACAGGGGCCTACGAGCAGTACTTC	CAISSTAGTGAYEQYF
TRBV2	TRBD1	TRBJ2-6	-	TGTGCCAGCAGCTCGGGGACAGGGTTTTACTCTGGGGCCAACGTCCTGACTTTC	CASSSGTGFYSGANVLTF
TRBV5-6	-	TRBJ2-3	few	TGTGCCAGCAGCCCCCAAACAGATACGCAGTATTTT	CASSPQTDTQYF
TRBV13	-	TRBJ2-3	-	TGTGCCAGCAGCTTAGGGGGACGCACAGATACGCAGTATTTT	CASSLGGRTDTQYF